A single sample gave rise to the 9 T cell receptor beta chains below, sequenced in a study of blood T cell repertoires in COVID-19. Sequencing was performed with immunoSEQ multiplex PCR; in TCRdb, only in-frame clones are kept and a portion is missing. The table has about 140,000 clones, about 88% seen once. The sample taken for sequencing was peripheral blood. These TCRs come from a man aged 45-65 years with active or convalescent COVID-19.

This sequence joins TRBV9 and TRBJ2-1; D not resolved. V lost 4 bases and J 4 bases, leaving 15 bases between the germline ends. This CDR3 region has 15 residues. Germline lookup yields CDR1 SGDLS and CDR2 YYNGEE. This chain's CDR3 is CASSNLAEPYNEQFF. For the CDR3, the DNA is TGTGCCAGCAGCAACCTGGCGGAGCCATACAATGAGCAGTTCTTC.

The rearrangement uses TRBV7-3 and TRBJ2-5, with D possibly matching TRBD1 (6 bases). CDR1 and CDR2 (germline): SGHTA, FQGTGA. The CDR3 loop spans 15 amino acids. V was cut by 5 bases and J by 4 bases, with 17 bases left in between. The DNA of the CDR3 is TGTGCCAGCAGCATCTCTGGACAGTGGGCAGAGACCCAGTACTTC. It specifies CASSISGQWAETQYF. Using reference TRBV7-3 and TRBJ2-5 for the parts outside the CDR3, the full variable domain is GAGVSQTPSNKVTEKGKYVELRCDPISGHTALYWYRQSLGQGPEFLIYFQGTGAADDSGLPNDRFFAVRPEGSVSTLKIQRTERGDSAVYLCASSISGQWAETQYFGPGTRLLVL.

V usage is TRBV27 and J usage is TRBJ2-7; TRBD1 matches 7 bases. The CDR3 has 17 residues. V lost 5 bases and J lost 2; bases outside the gene matches: 15. Germline CDR1 and CDR2: MNHEY and SMNVEV (reference sequence). CDR3: CASSRNSGTAYPYEQYF. CDR3 DNA: TGTGCCAGCAGTCGAAACTCAGGGACAGCTTATCCCTACGAGCAGTACTTC.

This chain links TRBV25-1 with TRBJ2-7, with 8 bases lining up with TRBD2. The germline V gene encodes CDR1 MGHDK and CDR2 SYGVNS. Unmatched junction bases numbered 11, after V lost 4 bases and J lost 6 bases. This CDR3 has 15 amino acids. The CDR3 coding sequence is TGTGCCAGCAGTGGAAGTAGCGGGAAAGTTAGCGAGCAGTACTTC. This sequence encodes CASSGSSGKVSEQYF.

The rearrangement links TRBV19 to TRBJ1-5; TRBD1 agrees at 9 bases. Germline V lookup: CDR1 LNHDA, CDR2 SQIVND (reference sequence). This CDR3 comprises 16 residues. The V gene end was trimmed by 8 bases and the J gene end by 5 bases; junction bases not matched to a gene: 13. The CDR3 DNA follows: TGTGCCAGTCACAACCCCGGGACAGGGAACTATCAGCCCCAGCATTTT. It translates to CASHNPGTGNYQPQHF.

The chain is built from TRBV12-3 or TRBV12-4 and TRBJ2-5; possible D gene TRBD1, 6 bases. This CDR3 has 13 residues. V was shortened by 5 bases and J by 5 bases, with 12 bases between the two germline ends. DNA for the CDR3: TGTGCCAGCAGTGTACAGGGTCGGGAGACCCAGTACTTC. This codes for CASSVQGRETQYF.

The rearrangement links TRBV28 to TRBJ2-7; 7 bases map to TRBD1. Germline V lookup: CDR1 MDHEN, CDR2 SYDVKM. The length of the CDR3 is 14 residues. With V trimmed by 9 bases and J by 1 base, 9 bases remained unmatched. This CDR3 is CARRMWTGSYEQYF. The CDR3, as DNA: TGTGCCAGGAGGATGTGGACAGGATCCTACGAGCAGTACTTC.

In nucleotides, the CDR3 is TGCGCCAGCAGCTCGGACGGAGGGAGCACCGGGGAGCTGTTTTTT. Translation gives CASSSDGGSTGELFF. The chain employs TRBV5-1 and TRBJ2-2; maybe TRBD2 (6 bases). The V end lost 3 bases, the J end lost 4 bases, and 13 bases lay between the germline ends. Germline assignment: CDR1 SGHRS and CDR2 YFSETQ. The CDR3 contains 15 residues.

This sequence joins TRBV9 and TRBJ2-5; the match to TRBD2 covers 7 bases. Germline lookup yields CDR1 SGDLS and CDR2 YYNGEE. Germline trimming cut 1 base from V and 4 bases from J; bases unmatched to any gene: 4. This CDR3 contains 14 residues. The CDR3 DNA sequence: TGTGCCAGCAGCGTAACCGGGGGGTCAGAGACCCAGTACTTC. It specifies CASSVTGGSETQYF. The variable domain in full, with the rest retrieved from reference TRBV9 and TRBJ2-5, is DSGVTQTPKHLITATGQRVTLRCSPRSGDLSVYWYQQSLDQGLQFLIQYYNGEERAKGNILERFSAQQFPDLHSELNLSSLELGDSALYFCASSVTGGSETQYFGPGTRLLVL.